A single sample gave rise to the 18 T cell receptor beta chains below, sequenced in a study of cytomegalovirus exposure and HLA in healthy donors. PCR was performed using 60 Vbeta and 13 Jbeta primers. Sequenced by immunoSEQ multiplex PCR; TCRdb stores in-frame clones only, minus some. The sample lists about 160,000 clones, approximately 77% seen once, with 3.7% in the top ten. Material for sequencing was PBMCs. The origin of the receptors is a man younger than 45 in good health and CMV-seropositive.

The V call is TRBV27, the J call TRBJ1-2; perhaps TRBD1 as D (5 bases). CDR1 is MNHEY, CDR2 SMNVEV, per germline (reference sequence). The CDR3 covers 11 residues. V shed 4 bases and J shed 8 bases, with 8 bases lying between them. CDR3 protein: CASSSGWGYTF. The CDR3 coding sequence is TGTGCCAGCAGTTCAGGGTGGGGCTACACCTTC.

The chain recombines TRBV27 with TRBJ2-7, with D hard to call. The CDR3 covers 13 residues. The germline CDR1 and CDR2 sequences are MNHEY and SMNVEV (reference sequence). Trimming shortened V by 6 bases and J by 0 bases, and 9 bases separated the two germline ends. The CDR3 DNA sequence: TGTGCCAGCAGCCCAACCAGCTCCTACGAGCAGTACTTC. This sequence encodes CASSPTSSYEQYF.

This chain connects TRBV28 to TRBJ2-5, with D possibly being TRBD1 (5 bases). TRBJ2-7 matches the DNA end more closely, so the J call is doubtful. The CDR3 has 13 amino acids. Germline lookup yields CDR1 MDHEN and CDR2 SYDVKM. CDR3 DNA sequence: TGTGCCAGCAGTCTAGGGCAGGGCTACGAGCAGTACTTC. Amino acid sequence: CASSLGQGYEQYF.

This clone was detected only once. V gene TRBV29-1 combines with J gene TRBJ1-2; D perhaps matches TRBD1 (6 bases). The CDR3 is 13 amino acids. The germline CDR1 and CDR2 sequences are SQVTM and ANQGSEA. V was clipped by 6 bases and J by 2 bases, with 13 bases between them. In DNA form, the CDR3 reads TGCAGCGTCCCGGGACATTTAAACTATGGCTACACCTTC. It yields the protein CSVPGHLNYGYTF.

J is TRBJ2-7 and V is TRBV29-1, with a weak D call TRBD1 (5 bases). The CDR3 has 15 amino acids. Germline assignment: CDR1 SQVTM and CDR2 ANQGSEA. V was pared by 3 bases and J by 0 bases, with 15 bases between. The chain's CDR3 is CSVEGHGQFSYEQYF. CDR3 bases: TGCAGCGTTGAGGGGCATGGGCAGTTCTCCTACGAGCAGTACTTC.

This clone was seen a single time. This sequence joins TRBV7-9 and TRBJ1-3; D gene unclear. CDR3 length: 14 amino acids. Trimming removed 2 bases at V and 2 bases at J, with 7 bases between. Looked up from germline, CDR1 is SEHNR and CDR2 is FQNEAQ (reference sequence). CDR3 region: CASSLISAGNTIYF. Written as DNA, the CDR3 is TGTGCCAGCAGCTTAATCTCGGCTGGAAACACCATATATTTT. The complete variable domain, with remaining parts taken from reference TRBV7-9 and TRBJ1-3, reads DTGVSQNPRHKITKRGQNVTFRCDPISEHNRLYWYRQTLGQGPEFLTYFQNEAQLEKSRLLSDRFSAERPKGSFSTLEIQRTEQGDSAMYLCASSLISAGNTIYFGEGSWLTVV.

The V gene is TRBV11-1, the J gene TRBJ2-3; no clear D gene. The germline gives CDR1 SGHAT, CDR2 FQDESV (reference sequence). The CDR3 runs 13 residues. The V end lost 2 bases, the J end lost 3 bases, and 6 bases lay between the germline ends. DNA of the CDR3: TGTGCCAGCAGCTTAACAAGAACAGATACGCAGTATTTT. As protein: CASSLTRTDTQYF.

This chain joins TRBV28 and TRBJ2-7; 7 positions match TRBD1. The trim removed 7 bases at V and 1 base at J, leaving 4 bases unmatched. From germline, CDR1 is MDHEN and CDR2 SYDVKM. The CDR3 covers 13 residues. CDR3 in DNA: TGTGCCAGCAAGGGGGACAGATCCTACGAGCAGTACTTC. Translating gives CASKGDRSYEQYF.

V and J are TRBV7-7 and TRBJ2-1, with 8 bases lining up with TRBD1. The J segment lost 1 base and the V segment lost 5 bases, leaving 7 bases of the junction unmatched. The CDR3 consists of 16 residues. Germline loops: CDR1 SSHAT, CDR2 FNYEAQ (reference sequence). CDR3: CASSPHRTGSYNEQFF. DNA of the CDR3: TGTGCCAGCAGCCCCCATCGGACAGGGTCCTACAATGAGCAGTTCTTC.

The sample holds a few counts of this clone. V gene TRBV5-1 combines with J gene TRBJ2-5, with D possibly TRBD1 on 6 matching bases. The CDR3 runs to 14 residues. Germline V gene data show CDR1 as SGHRS and CDR2 as YFSETQ. V dropped 3 bases and J dropped 0 bases, with 9 bases sitting between them. The CDR3 region has the DNA TGCGCCAGCAGCTCACAGGGTAACCAAGAGACCCAGTACTTC. Its protein product is CASSSQGNQETQYF.

J is TRBJ2-2 and V is TRBV6-5, with D perhaps matching TRBD1 (5 bases). Deletions cut 7 bases from V and 1 base from J, with 13 bases between. The germline CDR1 and CDR2 sequences are MNHEY and SVGAGI. The CDR3 is 15 amino acids. The CDR3 bases are TGTGCCAGCACCCACTTTAGGGGGAACACCGGGGAGCTGTTTTTT. This codes for CASTHFRGNTGELFF.

This clone showed up just a few times. This rearrangement joins TRBV28 to TRBJ2-4; TRBD1 aligns across 11 bases. The CDR3 contains 17 residues. V gave up 4 bases and J gave up 9 bases; unmatched junction bases: 14. CDR1 MDHEN and CDR2 SYDVKM come from the germline V gene. The DNA of the CDR3 is TGTGCCAGCAGTTCCGAGATGGACAGGGGGCGGGAGGTCATTCAGTACTTC. Amino acid sequence: CASSSEMDRGREVIQYF. Looking up the rest from reference TRBV28 and TRBJ2-4 gives the full variable domain: DVKVTQSSRYLVKRTGEKVFLECVQDMDHENMFWYRQDPGLGLRLIYFSYDVKMKEKGDIPEGYSVSREKKERFSLILESASTNQTSMYLCASSSEMDRGREVIQYFGAGTRLSVL.

The CDR3 is CAISEGGAQPQHF. The CDR3, as DNA: TGTGCCATCAGTGAGGGGGGGGCTCAGCCCCAGCATTTT. The chain couples TRBV10-3 to TRBJ1-5; D is perhaps TRBD1 (6 bases). V shed 2 bases and J shed 6 bases, with 8 bases lying between them. Germline CDR1 is ENHRY and CDR2 is SYGVKD. The CDR3 is 13 residues long.

CDR3 nucleotides: TGCGCCAGCAGCTTGGGGGGACAGGGGGCCGAGCAGTACTTC. The encoded protein is CASSLGGQGAEQYF. The V and J genes are TRBV5-1 and TRBJ2-7; 12 bases map to TRBD1. Per the germline V gene, CDR1 is SGHRS and CDR2 is YFSETQ. This CDR3 spans 14 amino acids. V trimming: 0 bases; J trimming: 6 bases; junction bases outside the gene matches: 1. The full variable domain, rest sourced from reference TRBV5-1 and TRBJ2-7, is KAGVTQTPRYLIKTRGQQVTLSCSPISGHRSVSWYQQTPGQGLQFLFEYFSETQRNKGNFPGRFSGRQFSNSRSEMNVSTLELGDSALYLCASSLGGQGAEQYFGPGTRLTVT.

CDR3 DNA: TGTGCCAGCAGCTTAGAATTCAGGGGAGGGTCCTATAATTCACCCCTCCACTTT. It yields the protein CASSLEFRGGSYNSPLHF. The chain uses TRBV11-2 and TRBJ1-6, with a weak D call TRBD1 (6 bases). The V end lost 0 bases, the J end lost 1 base, and 13 bases lay between the germline ends. Germline V CDR1 and CDR2: SGHAT, FQNNGV. The CDR3 has 18 residues.

The rearrangement uses TRBV6-1 and TRBJ2-1; 8 nucleotides align to TRBD1. Germline CDR1 is MNHNS and CDR2 is SASEGT. The CDR3 is 15 residues long. V was clipped by 3 bases and J by 0 bases; unmatched bases: 1. CDR3 nucleotide sequence: TGTGCCAGCAGTGACGGACAGGGCTCCTACAATGAGCAGTTCTTC. It yields the protein CASSDGQGSYNEQFF.

The V call is TRBV5-6, the J call TRBJ1-5; the match to TRBD1 covers 8 bases. The CDR3 consists of 19 residues. The V segment lost 5 bases and the J segment 2 bases; nucleotides outside the gene matches: 18. Per germline, CDR1 SGHDT and CDR2 YYEEEE. The CDR3 region is CASRSVDRGRHIGNQPQHF. As DNA, the CDR3 is TGTGCCAGCAGGTCTGTCGACAGGGGAAGGCATATTGGCAATCAGCCCCAGCATTTT. Combining the CDR3 with reference TRBV5-6 and TRBJ1-5 gives the whole variable domain DAGVTQSPTHLIKTRGQQVTLRCSPKSGHDTVSWYQQALGQGPQFIFQYYEEEERQRGNFPDRFSGHQFPNYSSELNVNALLLGDSALYLCASRSVDRGRHIGNQPQHFGDGTRLSIL.

The V call is TRBV19, the J call TRBJ1-2; D might be TRBD1 (6 bases). The ends were cut back, 8 bases at V and 3 bases at J, with 10 bases in the middle. The CDR3 runs 12 residues. Germline CDR1 is LNHDA and CDR2 is SQIVND (reference sequence). CDR3 residues: CASEQGDYGYTF. Written as DNA, the CDR3 is TGTGCCAGTGAACAGGGCGACTATGGCTACACCTTC.